This T cell receptor beta chain was found in a study of blood T cell repertoires in COVID-19. Study-level background: T cells, B-cell-depleted T cells, or PBMCs provided the cDNA or gDNA that served as material.

With V trimmed by 4 bases and J by 13 bases, 27 bases remained unmatched. CDR1 SGHTA and CDR2 FQGNSA come from the germline V gene. The length of the CDR3 is 19 residues. The data were produced by immunoSEQ multiplex PCR, yet TCRdb's version contains in-frame clones alone and is incomplete. The table records some 25,000 clones, approximately 82% of them present only once. Source material: peripheral blood. The source of this sequence is a human donor in a cohort sampled during active COVID-19. The V and J genes are TRBV7-2 and TRBJ2-5, with 10 bases aligning to TRBD2. This CDR3 reads CASSSKTVLAGLKGRVGYF. The CDR3 nucleotides read TGTGCCAGCAGCTCGAAGACGGTACTAGCGGGACTGAAGGGCCGGGTAGGGTACTTC. Filled out from reference TRBV7-2 and TRBJ2-5, the complete variable domain reads GAGVSQSPSNKVTEKGKDVELRCDPISGHTALYWYRQSLGQGLEFLIYFQGNSAPDKSGLPSDRFSAERTGGSVSTLTIQRTQQEDSAVYLCASSSKTVLAGLKGRVGYFGPGTRLLVL.